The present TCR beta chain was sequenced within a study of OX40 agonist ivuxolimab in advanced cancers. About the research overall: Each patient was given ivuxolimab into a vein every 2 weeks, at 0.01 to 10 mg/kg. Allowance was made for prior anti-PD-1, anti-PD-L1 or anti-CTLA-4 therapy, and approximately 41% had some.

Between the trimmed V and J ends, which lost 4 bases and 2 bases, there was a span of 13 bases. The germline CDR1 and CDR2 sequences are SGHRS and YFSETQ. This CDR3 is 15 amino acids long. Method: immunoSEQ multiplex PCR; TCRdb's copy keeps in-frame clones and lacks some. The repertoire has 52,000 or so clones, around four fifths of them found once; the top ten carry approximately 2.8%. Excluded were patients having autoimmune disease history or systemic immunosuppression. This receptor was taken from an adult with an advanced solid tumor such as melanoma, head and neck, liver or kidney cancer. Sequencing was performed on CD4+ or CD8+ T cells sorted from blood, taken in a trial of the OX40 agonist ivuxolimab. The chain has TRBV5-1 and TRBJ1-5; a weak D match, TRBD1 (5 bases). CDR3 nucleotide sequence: TGCGCCAGCAGCGAGACAGCGGGTGGCAATCAGCCCCAGCATTTT. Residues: CASSETAGGNQPQHF.